The T cell receptor (beta chain) described here comes from a study of PD-1 blockade in classical Hodgkin lymphoma. The overall study: Patients were treated with nivolumab at 3 mg/kg, and this was given intravenously every 2 weeks.

Concerning this clone itself: What it binds is unknown.

Relapse was seen in all patients after autologous stem cell transplantation, and brentuximab vedotin exposure was variable. Data came from immunoSEQ multiplex PCR; TCRdb stores just in-frame clones and leaves some out. Here the sample spans tens of thousands of clones, roughly four fifths being singletons. V lost 9 bases to trimming and J lost 1 base, with 12 bases between them. Germline values: CDR1 ENHRY, CDR2 SYGVKD. This CDR3 is built from 13 residues. Study-wide points: It was reported that newly diagnosed patients had less baseline TCR diversity than healthy donors. At C4D1, TCR diversity had climbed significantly for CD4+ cells, though not for CD8+ cells.

The rearrangement joins TRBV10-3 to TRBJ1-1; D is uncertain. This clonotype was sampled from a human donor with classical Hodgkin lymphoma. The source material was peripheral blood mononuclear cells (PBMCs), sampled before the second cycle of nivolumab. CDR3 coding DNA: TGTGCCATGGTGGCGACTCCGAACACTGAAGCTTTCTTT. Translation gives CAMVATPNTEAFF.